Detailed here is one TCR beta chain. Its antigen is currently unknown. The record originates from a study of cytomegalovirus exposure and HLA in healthy donors. PCR used 60 Vbeta primers and 13 Jbeta primers. Sequenced by immunoSEQ multiplex PCR; TCRdb stores in-frame clones only, minus some. The sample includes approximately 150,000 clones, around 86% seen only once; the top ten take less than 3.5%. Broader study findings: A later analysis reportedly found that, within productive TCRs, an Asian-associated ancestry cluster had fewer N-insertions than the mean observed across the roughly 700 donors. In a later analysis, V- and J-gene trimming of beta chains associated with a DCLRE1C missense variant, replicated independently. TCR beta sequences reportedly predicted most subjects' HLA-A and HLA-B alleles accurately.

Specimen: PBMCs. This sequence originates from a young woman in good health and CMV-seronegative.

The CDR3 loop is CASSLGQGETQYF. In DNA, the CDR3 is TGTGCCAGCAGTCTCGGACAGGGAGAGACCCAGTACTTC. This chain joins TRBV28 and TRBJ2-5; the match to TRBD1 covers 8 bases. CDR3 size: 13 residues. V trimming: 5 bases; J trimming: 4 bases; junction bases outside the gene matches: 3. Per the germline V gene, CDR1 is MDHEN and CDR2 is SYDVKM.